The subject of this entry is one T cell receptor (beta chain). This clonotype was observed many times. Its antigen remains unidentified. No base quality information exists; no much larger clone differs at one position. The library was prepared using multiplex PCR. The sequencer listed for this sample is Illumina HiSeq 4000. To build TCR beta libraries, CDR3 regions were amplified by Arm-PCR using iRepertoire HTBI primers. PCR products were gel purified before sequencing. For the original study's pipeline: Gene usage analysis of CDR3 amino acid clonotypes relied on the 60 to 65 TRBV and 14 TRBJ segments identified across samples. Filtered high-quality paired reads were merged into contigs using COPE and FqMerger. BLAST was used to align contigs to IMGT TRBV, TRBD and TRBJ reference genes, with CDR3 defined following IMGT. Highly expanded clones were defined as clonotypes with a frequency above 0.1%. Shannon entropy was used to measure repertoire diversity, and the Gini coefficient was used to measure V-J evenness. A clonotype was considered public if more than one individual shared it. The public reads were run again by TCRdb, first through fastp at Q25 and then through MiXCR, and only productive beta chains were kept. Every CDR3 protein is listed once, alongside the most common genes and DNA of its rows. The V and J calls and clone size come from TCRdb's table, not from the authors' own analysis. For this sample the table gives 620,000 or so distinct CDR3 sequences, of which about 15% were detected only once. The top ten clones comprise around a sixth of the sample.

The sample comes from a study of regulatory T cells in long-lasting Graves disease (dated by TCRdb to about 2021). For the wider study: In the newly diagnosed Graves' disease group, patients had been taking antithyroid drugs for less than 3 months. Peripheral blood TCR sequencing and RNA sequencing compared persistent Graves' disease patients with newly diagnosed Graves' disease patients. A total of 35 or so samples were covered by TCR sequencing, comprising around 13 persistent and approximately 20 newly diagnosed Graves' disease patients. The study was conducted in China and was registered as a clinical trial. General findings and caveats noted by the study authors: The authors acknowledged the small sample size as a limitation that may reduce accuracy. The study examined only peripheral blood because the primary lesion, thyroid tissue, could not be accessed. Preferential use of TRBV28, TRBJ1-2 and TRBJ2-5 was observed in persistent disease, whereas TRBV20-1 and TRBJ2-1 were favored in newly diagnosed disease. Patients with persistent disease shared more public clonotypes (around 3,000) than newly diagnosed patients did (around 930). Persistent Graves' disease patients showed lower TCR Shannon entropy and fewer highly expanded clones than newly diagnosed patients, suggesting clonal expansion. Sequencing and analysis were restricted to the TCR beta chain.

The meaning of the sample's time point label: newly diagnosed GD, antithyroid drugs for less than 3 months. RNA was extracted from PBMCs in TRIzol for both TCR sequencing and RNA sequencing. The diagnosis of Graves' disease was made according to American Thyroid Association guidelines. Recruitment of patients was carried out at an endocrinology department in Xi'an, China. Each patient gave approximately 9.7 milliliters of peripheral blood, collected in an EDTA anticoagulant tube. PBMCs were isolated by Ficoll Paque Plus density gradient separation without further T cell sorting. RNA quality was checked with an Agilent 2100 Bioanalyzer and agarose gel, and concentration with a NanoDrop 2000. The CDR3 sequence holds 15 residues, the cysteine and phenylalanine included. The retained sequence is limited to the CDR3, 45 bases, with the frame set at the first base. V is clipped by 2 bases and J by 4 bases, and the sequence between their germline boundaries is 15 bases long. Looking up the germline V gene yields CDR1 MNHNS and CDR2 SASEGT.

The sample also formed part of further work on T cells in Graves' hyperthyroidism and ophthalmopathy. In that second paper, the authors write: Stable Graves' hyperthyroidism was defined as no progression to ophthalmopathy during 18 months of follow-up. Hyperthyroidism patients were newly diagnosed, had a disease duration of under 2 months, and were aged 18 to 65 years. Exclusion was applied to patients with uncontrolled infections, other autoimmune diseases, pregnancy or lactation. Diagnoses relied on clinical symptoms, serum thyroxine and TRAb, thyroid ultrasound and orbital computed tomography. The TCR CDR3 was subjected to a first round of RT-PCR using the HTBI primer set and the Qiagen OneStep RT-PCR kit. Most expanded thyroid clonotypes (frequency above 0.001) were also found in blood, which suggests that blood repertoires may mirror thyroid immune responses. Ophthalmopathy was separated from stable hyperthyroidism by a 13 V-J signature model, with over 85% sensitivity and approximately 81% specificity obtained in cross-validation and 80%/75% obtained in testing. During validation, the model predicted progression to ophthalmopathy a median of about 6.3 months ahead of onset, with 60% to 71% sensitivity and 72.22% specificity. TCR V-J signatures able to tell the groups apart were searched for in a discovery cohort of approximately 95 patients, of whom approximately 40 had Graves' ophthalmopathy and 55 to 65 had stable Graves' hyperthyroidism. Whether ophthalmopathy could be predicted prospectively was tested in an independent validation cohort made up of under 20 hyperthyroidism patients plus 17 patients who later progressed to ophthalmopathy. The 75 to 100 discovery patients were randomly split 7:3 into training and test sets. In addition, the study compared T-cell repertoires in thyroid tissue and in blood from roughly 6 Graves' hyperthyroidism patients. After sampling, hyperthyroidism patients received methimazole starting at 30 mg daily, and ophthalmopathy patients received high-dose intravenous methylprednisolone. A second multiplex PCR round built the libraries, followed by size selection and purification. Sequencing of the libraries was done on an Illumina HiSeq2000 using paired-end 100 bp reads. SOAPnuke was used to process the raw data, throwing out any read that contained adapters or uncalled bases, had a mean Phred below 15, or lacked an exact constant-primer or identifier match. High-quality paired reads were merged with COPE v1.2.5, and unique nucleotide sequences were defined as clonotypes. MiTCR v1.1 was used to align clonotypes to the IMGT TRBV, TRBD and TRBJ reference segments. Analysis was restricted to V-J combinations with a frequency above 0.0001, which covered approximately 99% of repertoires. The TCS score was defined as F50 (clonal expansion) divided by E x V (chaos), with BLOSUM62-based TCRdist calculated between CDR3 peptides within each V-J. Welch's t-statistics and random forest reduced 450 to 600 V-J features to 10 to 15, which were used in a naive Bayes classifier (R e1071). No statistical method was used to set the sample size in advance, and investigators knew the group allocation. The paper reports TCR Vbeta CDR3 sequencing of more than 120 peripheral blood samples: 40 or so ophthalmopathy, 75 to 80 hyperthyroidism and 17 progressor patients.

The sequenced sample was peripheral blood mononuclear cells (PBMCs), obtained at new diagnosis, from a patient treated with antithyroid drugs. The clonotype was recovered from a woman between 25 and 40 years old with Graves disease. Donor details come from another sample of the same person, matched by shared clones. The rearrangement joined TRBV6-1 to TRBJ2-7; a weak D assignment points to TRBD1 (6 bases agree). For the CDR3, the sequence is CASSEWKGGSYEQYF. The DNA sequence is TGTGCCAGCAGTGAATGGAAAGGGGGATCATACGAGCAGTACTTC.